A single sample is the source of the 4 T cell receptor beta chains below, sequenced in a study of blood T cell repertoires in COVID-19 (dated by TCRdb to the early 2020s). Library method: the immunoSEQ multiplex PCR assay. Imported from immuneACCESS, the table was reduced by TCRdb to in-frame sequences with V and J called. These copies leave out some clones; in studies compared against another copy, an unresolved V gene accounts for under half, and the cause of the remainder is not known. This sample has about 220,000 clones in its table, and approximately 81% of those were observed once. The ten largest clones add up to 2.9% of the sample. What was sequenced was peripheral blood. Source of these receptors: a man between 50 and 59 years old who had recovered from COVID-19.

Only a few counts were recorded for this clone. The genes are TRBV7-8 and TRBJ1-1, with a possible D match to TRBD1 (6 bases). The germline CDR1 and CDR2 sequences are SGHVS and FQNEAQ. The CDR3 extends over 16 amino acids. The germline V and J ends were trimmed by 3 bases and 0 bases, with 14 bases remaining between them. The CDR3 DNA follows: TGTGCCAGCAGCTTTATGAGGACAGAGATGAACACTGAAGCTTTCTTT. It is translated as CASSFMRTEMNTEAFF.

V is TRBV18 and J is TRBJ1-5, with D possibly being TRBD1 (6 bases). V shed 4 bases and J shed 4 bases, with 11 bases lying between them. This CDR3 region has 14 residues. Per the germline V gene, CDR1 is KGHSH and CDR2 is LQKENI. The CDR3 DNA reads as TGTGCCAGCTCACGGACAGATTCTAATCAGCCCCAGCATTTT. As protein: CASSRTDSNQPQHF. Based on the CDR3 plus reference TRBV18 and TRBJ1-5, the full variable domain is NAGVMQNPRHLVRRRGQEARLRCSPMKGHSHVYWYRQLPEEGLKFMVYLQKENIIDESGMPKERFSAEFPKEGPSILRIQQVVRGDSAAYFCASSRTDSNQPQHFGDGTRLSIL.

The chain uses TRBV3-1 (or the pseudogene TRBV3-2) and TRBJ1-2; D might be TRBD1 (5 bases). V was clipped by 4 bases and J by 7 bases, with 16 bases between them. There are 14 residues in the CDR3. The germline V gene encodes CDR1 LGHDT and CDR2 YNNKEL (reference sequence). The CDR3, as DNA: TGTGCCAGCAGCCGCGGGGAGGCTAGGGGTGGCTACACCTTC. This sequence encodes CASSRGEARGGYTF.

The chain uses TRBV28 and TRBJ1-2, with 12 bases identical to TRBD1. The CDR3 length is 17 residues. CDR1 and CDR2 from the germline V gene are MDHEN and SYDVKM. V lost 3 bases, J lost 0 bases, and 5 bases stayed unmatched. The CDR3 reads CASSFRDRGPANYGYTF. CDR3 in DNA: TGTGCCAGCAGTTTCCGGGACAGGGGGCCCGCTAACTATGGCTACACCTTC.